The clone carrying this T cell receptor beta chain was counted once. What it binds is not known. The data are from a study of shared clonotypes between healthy human individuals. Overall study findings and caveats: A generally larger estimated richness was seen in naive subsets than in memory subsets.

Terminally differentiated effector memory CD45RA+ cells were left out of the naive CD8 fraction, which was CD45RO-negative and positively selected for CCR7. CDR1 and CDR2 from the germline V gene are LGHNT and FRNRAP. CDR3 size: 15 residues. J was trimmed by 3 bases and V by 3 bases; bases with no gene match: 8. Method: immunoSEQ multiplex PCR; TCRdb's copy keeps in-frame clones and lacks some. The sample consists of just over 2,000,000 clones, roughly 95% of them appearing once. The receptor was isolated from a man aged 18 to 29 in good health. The chain joins TRBV12-5 to TRBJ2-7; TRBD1 matches at 7 bases. The sequencing sample was made of naive CD8+ T cells sorted from blood. CDR3 loop: CASGFSRGSNYEQYF. Here the CDR3 DNA reads TGTGCTAGTGGTTTCTCCAGGGGGTCTAACTACGAGCAGTACTTC.